This T cell receptor beta chain was observed in a study of T cells in Graves' hyperthyroidism and ophthalmopathy. Study-level results: Researchers report that a 13 V-J model separated ophthalmopathy from stable hyperthyroidism.

Per germline, CDR1 ENHRY and CDR2 SYGVKD. Between the trimmed V and J ends, which lost 0 bases and 2 bases, there was a span of 7 bases. This CDR3 contains 14 residues. Researchers took RNA transcripts and amplified the TCR beta CDR3 regions from them. Primed by the HTBI set, a first-round RT-PCR was run on the TCR CDR3. In TCRdb, the multiplex PCR reads were re-called with MiXCR into one record per CDR3 protein. The sample lists 350,000 to 400,000 distinct CDR3 sequences; about 15% were seen once. About this clonotype itself: Its antigen remains unknown.

The study based diagnoses on clinical symptoms, serum thyroxine and TRAb, thyroid ultrasound and orbital computed tomography. Sequencing was carried out using blood. This chain connects TRBV10-3 to TRBJ1-1; D not certain. This TCR was sampled from a woman aged 25 to 45 with Graves' hyperthyroidism. The CDR3 DNA reads TGTGCCATCAGTGAGTCAGGCCCCAACACTGAAGCTTTCTTT. This translates into CAISESGPNTEAFF.